These 10 T cell receptor beta chains came from one sample sequenced in a study of blood T cells in healthy people across ages. A second PCR, run for roughly 7 to 11 cycles, used a sample-barcoded 5' primer plus a J-beta primer mix. TCRdb passed the 5' RACE reads through MiXCR, listing each CDR3 protein once. The sample carries roughly 640,000 distinct CDR3 sequences, about 28% recorded once. The sequenced sample was blood. The receptors stem from a woman older than 75 in good health.

This clonotype showed up just a few times. V usage is TRBV12-3 or TRBV12-4 and J usage is TRBJ1-2; TRBD1 agrees at 7 bases. After removal of 8 bases from V and 4 bases from J, the junction contained 7 bases not matched to a gene. The CDR3 is made up of 13 amino acids. For the CDR3, the DNA is TGTGCCAGCGGGAGACAGGGAGGCTATGGCTACACCTTC. Its translation is CASGRQGGYGYTF.

In its sample, this clonotype was seen many times. This rearrangement joins TRBV14 to TRBJ2-7; 8 bases are shared with TRBD1. J was trimmed by 5 bases and V by 5 bases; bases with no gene match: 5. The CDR3 length is 13 residues. CDR1 is SGHDN and CDR2 is FVKESK in the germline V gene. The CDR3 loop is CASSYRGLDEQYF. CDR3 nucleotide sequence: TGTGCCAGCAGCTACAGGGGGTTAGACGAGCAGTACTTC. Drawing the rest from reference TRBV14 and TRBJ2-7, the complete variable domain is EAGVTQFPSHSVIEKGQTVTLRCDPISGHDNLYWYRRVMGKEIKFLLHFVKESKQDESGMPNNRFLAERTGGTYSTLKVQPAELEDSGVYFCASSYRGLDEQYFGPGTRLTVT.

Turning to this clonotype: A much larger clone sits a single nucleotide away, making a read error possible. The chain carries TRBV6-1 and TRBJ1-2, with 7 bases matching TRBD1. The V gene's germline CDR1 is MNHNS and CDR2 SASEGT. The CDR3 contains 15 residues. The CDR3 loop is CASREHGTVSFGFTF. The DNA for the CDR3 is TGTGCCAGCAGGGAACACGGGACAGTTTCGTTTGGCTTCACCTTC.

Comment on this clonotype: A read error is possible here, since a much larger clone lies one base away. The V gene is TRBV7-2, the J gene TRBJ2-5, with 8 bases identical to TRBD2. This CDR3 is 16 amino acids long. Trimming removed 6 bases from V and 11 bases from J; junction bases left unmatched: 20. The germline CDR1 and CDR2 sequences are SGHTA and FQGNSA. CDR3 protein: CASSYTGTRMKGEQYF. CDR3 sequence (DNA): TGTGCCAGCAGTTACACCGGGACTAGGATGAAGGGTGAGCAGTACTTC.

The chain joins TRBV30 to TRBJ1-6; TRBD1 matches 7 bases. Germline V gene sequence: CDR1 GTSNPN, CDR2 SVGIG (reference sequence). The junction had 3 bases not matched to a gene; V was cut back by 3 bases and J by 7 bases. This CDR3 has 13 residues. The DNA for the CDR3 is TGTGCCTGGAGCGGACAGGCCAATTCACCCCTCCACTTT. This sequence encodes CAWSGQANSPLHF.

To note about this clonotype: A read error may be the cause here, since a much bigger clone is one base away. The V call is TRBV9, the J call TRBJ2-7, with D perhaps TRBD1 or TRBD2 (5 bases each). This CDR3 is built from 15 residues. Between the trimmed V and J ends, which lost 0 bases and 7 bases, there was a span of 17 bases. The germline V gene encodes CDR1 SGDLS and CDR2 YYNGEE. This CDR3 reads CASSVEGRVYNEQYF. DNA of the CDR3: TGTGCCAGCAGCGTAGAGGGACGTGTCTACAATGAGCAGTACTTC.

The V call is TRBV13, the J call TRBJ2-3; the D is unclear. CDR3 length: 14 residues. Germline V gene sequence: CDR1 PRHDT, CDR2 FYEKMQ (reference sequence). Trimming left V 5 bases short and J 5 bases short, with 14 bases between. The CDR3 is CASSPVFSVDTQYF. CDR3 nucleotides: TGTGCCAGCAGCCCAGTTTTTTCCGTAGATACGCAGTATTTT.

This clonotype showed up many times. The genes are TRBV7-9 and TRBJ2-7; 10 nucleotides agree with TRBD2. Per the germline V gene, CDR1 is SEHNR and CDR2 is FQNEAQ (reference sequence). This CDR3 contains 15 residues. V dropped 2 bases and J dropped 6; count of bases not matched to a gene: 7. The CDR3 DNA sequence: TGTGCCAGCAGCTTACTAGCGGGGGCGTTCGGCGAGCAGTACTTC. It encodes CASSLLAGAFGEQYF.

The rearrangement uses TRBV5-1 and TRBJ2-5; 8 nucleotides align to TRBD2. V shed 0 bases, J shed 3 bases, and the junction held 4 bases outside the gene matches. Germline lookup yields CDR1 SGHRS and CDR2 YFSETQ. This CDR3 spans 15 amino acids. The CDR3 sequence: CASSLVAGMEETQYF. The CDR3 bases are TGCGCCAGCAGCTTGGTAGCGGGGATGGAAGAGACCCAGTACTTC.

This clonotype has ten or more counts. V is TRBV20-1 and J is TRBJ2-7; 10 bases match TRBD2. In germline, CDR1 is DFQATT, CDR2 SNEGSKA (reference sequence). The CDR3 length is 16 residues. The ends lost 1 base at V and 1 base at J; junction bases unmatched: 7. This chain's CDR3 is CSARGVAGGLSYEQYF. The CDR3 region has the DNA TGCAGTGCTAGAGGTGTAGCGGGGGGCCTTTCCTACGAGCAGTACTTC.